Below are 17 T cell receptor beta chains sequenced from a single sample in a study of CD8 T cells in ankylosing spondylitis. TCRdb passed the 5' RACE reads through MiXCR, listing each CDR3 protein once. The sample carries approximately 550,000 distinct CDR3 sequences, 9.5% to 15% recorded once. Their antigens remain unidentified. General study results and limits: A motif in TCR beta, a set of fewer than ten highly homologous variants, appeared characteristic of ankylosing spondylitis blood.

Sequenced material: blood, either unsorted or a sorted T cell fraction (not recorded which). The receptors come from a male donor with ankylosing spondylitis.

Here the CDR3 reads CASSRMGGAPGEQYF. DNA of the CDR3: TGTGCCAGCAGCCGGATGGGGGGGGCGCCGGGCGAGCAGTACTTC. V is TRBV7-2 and J is TRBJ2-7; tentatively, D is TRBD2 (7 bases). CDR3 size: 15 residues. The germline V gene encodes CDR1 SGHTA and CDR2 FQGNSA. V shed 5 bases and J shed 6 bases, with 20 bases lying between them.

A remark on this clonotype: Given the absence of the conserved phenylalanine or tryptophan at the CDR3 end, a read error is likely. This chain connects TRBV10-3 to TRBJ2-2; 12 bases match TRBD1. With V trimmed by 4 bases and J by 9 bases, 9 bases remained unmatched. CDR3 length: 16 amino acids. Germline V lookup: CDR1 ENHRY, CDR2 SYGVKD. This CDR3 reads CAISAPGQGARRELFI. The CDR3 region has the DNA TGTGCCATCAGTGCCCCGGGACAGGGGGCGAGGAGGGAGCTGTTTATT.

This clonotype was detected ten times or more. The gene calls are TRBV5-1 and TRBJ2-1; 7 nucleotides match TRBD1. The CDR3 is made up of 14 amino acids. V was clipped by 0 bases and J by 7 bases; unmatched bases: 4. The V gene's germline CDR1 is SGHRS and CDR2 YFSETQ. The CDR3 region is CASSLAPGGNEQFF. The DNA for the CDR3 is TGCGCCAGCAGCTTGGCCCCAGGGGGTAATGAGCAGTTCTTC.

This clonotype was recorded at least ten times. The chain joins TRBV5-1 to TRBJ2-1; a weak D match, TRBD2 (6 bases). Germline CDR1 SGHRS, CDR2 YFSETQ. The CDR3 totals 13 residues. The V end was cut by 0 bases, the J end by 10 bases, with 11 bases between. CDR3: CASSLAGRGEQFF. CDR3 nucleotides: TGCGCCAGCAGCTTGGCCGGACGGGGGGAGCAGTTCTTC.

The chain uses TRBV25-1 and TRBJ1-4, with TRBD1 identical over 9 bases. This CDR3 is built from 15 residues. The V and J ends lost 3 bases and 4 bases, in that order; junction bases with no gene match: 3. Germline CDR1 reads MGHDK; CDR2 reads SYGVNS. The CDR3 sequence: CASSDRDRVNEKLFF. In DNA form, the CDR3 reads TGTGCCAGCAGTGATCGGGACAGGGTTAATGAAAAACTGTTTTTT. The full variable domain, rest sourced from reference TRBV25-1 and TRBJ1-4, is EADIYQTPRYLVIGTGKKITLECSQTMGHDKMYWYQQDPGMELHLIHYSYGVNSTEKGDLSSESTVSRIRTEHFPLTLESARPSHTSQYLCASSDRDRVNEKLFFGSGTQLSVL.

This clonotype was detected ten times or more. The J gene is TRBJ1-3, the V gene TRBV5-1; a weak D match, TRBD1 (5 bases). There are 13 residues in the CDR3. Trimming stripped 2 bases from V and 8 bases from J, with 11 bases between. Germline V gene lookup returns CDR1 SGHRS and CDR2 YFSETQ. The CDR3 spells CASSLTRGDTIYF. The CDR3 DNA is TGCGCCAGCAGCTTAACGCGAGGGGACACCATATATTTT.

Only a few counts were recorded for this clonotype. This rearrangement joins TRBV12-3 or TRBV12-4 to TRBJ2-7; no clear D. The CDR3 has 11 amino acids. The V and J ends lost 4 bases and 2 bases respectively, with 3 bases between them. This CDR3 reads CASSYAYEQYF. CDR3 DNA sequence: TGTGCCAGCAGTTACGCCTACGAGCAGTACTTC.

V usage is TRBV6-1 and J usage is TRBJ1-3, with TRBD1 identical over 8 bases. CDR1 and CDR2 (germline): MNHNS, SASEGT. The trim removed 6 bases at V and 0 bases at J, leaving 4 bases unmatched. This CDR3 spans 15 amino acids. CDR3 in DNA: TGTGCCAGCAGACTACAGGGGGGCTCTGGAAACACCATATATTTT. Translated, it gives CASRLQGGSGNTIYF.

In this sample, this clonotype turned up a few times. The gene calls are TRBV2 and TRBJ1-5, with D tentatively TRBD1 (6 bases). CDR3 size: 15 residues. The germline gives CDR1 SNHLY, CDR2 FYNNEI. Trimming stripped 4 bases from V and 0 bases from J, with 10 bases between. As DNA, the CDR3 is TGTGCCAGCAGTGCCAGGACAGTTAGCAATCAGCCCCAGCATTTT. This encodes CASSARTVSNQPQHF.

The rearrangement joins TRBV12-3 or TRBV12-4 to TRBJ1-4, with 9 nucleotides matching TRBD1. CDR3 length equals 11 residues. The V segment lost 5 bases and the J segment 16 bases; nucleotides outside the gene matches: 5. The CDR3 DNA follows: TGTGCCAGCAGTATACAGGGGGCCGCGTTTTTT. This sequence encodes CASSIQGAAFF.

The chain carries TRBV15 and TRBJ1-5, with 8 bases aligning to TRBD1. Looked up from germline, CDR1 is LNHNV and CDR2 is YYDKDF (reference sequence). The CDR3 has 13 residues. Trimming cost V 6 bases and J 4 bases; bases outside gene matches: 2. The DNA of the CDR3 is TGTGCCACCAGTCGACAGGGGAATCAGCCCCAGCATTTT. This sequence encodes CATSRQGNQPQHF. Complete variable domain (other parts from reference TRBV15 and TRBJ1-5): DAMVIQNPRYQVTQFGKPVTLSCSQTLNHNVMYWYQQKSSQAPKLLFHYYDKDFNNEADTPDNFQSRRPNTSFCFLDIRSPGLGDTAMYLCATSRQGNQPQHFGDGTRLSIL.

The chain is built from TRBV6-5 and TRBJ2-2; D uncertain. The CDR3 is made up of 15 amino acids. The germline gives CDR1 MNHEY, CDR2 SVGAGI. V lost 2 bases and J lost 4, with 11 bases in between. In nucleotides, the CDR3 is TGTGCCAGCAGTTACGCCAAATTCGGCACCGGGGAGCTGTTTTTT. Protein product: CASSYAKFGTGELFF.

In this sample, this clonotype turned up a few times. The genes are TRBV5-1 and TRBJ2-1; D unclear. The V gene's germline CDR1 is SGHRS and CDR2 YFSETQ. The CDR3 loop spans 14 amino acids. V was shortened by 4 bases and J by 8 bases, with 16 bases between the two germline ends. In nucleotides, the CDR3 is TGCGCCAGCAGCCTGGGATCCTTCGCGTATGAGCAGTTCTTC. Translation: CASSLGSFAYEQFF. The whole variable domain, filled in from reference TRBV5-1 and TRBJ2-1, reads KAGVTQTPRYLIKTRGQQVTLSCSPISGHRSVSWYQQTPGQGLQFLFEYFSETQRNKGNFPGRFSGRQFSNSRSEMNVSTLELGDSALYLCASSLGSFAYEQFFGPGTRLTVL.

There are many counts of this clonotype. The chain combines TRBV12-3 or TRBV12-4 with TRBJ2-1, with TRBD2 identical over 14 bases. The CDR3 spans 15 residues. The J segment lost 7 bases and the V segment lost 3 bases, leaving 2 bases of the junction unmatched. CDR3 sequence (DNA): TGTGCCAGCAGTTTCAGGACTAGCGGGGGGAATGAGCAGTTCTTC. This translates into CASSFRTSGGNEQFF.

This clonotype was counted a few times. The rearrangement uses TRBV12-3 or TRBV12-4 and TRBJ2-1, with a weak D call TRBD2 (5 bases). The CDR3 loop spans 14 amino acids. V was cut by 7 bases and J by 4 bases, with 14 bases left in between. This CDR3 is CASTESGRYNEQFF. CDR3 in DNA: TGTGCCAGCACCGAAAGCGGCAGGTACAATGAGCAGTTCTTC.

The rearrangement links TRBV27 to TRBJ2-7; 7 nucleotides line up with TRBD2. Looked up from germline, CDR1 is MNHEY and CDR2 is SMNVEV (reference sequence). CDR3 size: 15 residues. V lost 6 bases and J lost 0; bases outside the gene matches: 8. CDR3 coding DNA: TGTGCCAGCAGACCCCTAGCGGAGAGCTCCTACGAGCAGTACTTC. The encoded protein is CASRPLAESSYEQYF.

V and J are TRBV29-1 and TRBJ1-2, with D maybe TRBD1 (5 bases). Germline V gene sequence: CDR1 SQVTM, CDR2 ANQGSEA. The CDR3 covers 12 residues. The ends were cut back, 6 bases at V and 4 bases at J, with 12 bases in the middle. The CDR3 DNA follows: TGCAGCGTGGGGGAAAGAACCTATGGCTACACCTTC. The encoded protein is CSVGERTYGYTF.